Listed below are T cell receptor beta chains from one sample, sequenced in a study of blood T cell repertoires in COVID-19. Profiling relied on immunoSEQ multiplex PCR, and the TCRdb table lists in-frame clones only, not all of them. The table includes about 130,000 clones, 60% to 75% detected once. Material for sequencing was peripheral blood. All receptors come from a woman in her sixties or seventies with acute or convalescent COVID-19. The CDR3 runs from the conserved cysteine through the conserved F or W. Each record gives: clone size, J gene, D gene, V gene, CDR3 protein, CDR3 DNA. D genes are given only for firm matches. Size values are once, few and many counts, or a class for expanded clones, and some rows have none.

>.|TRBJ2-7|.|TRBV5-1
CASSLGGVGNEQYF
TGCGCCAGCAGCTTAGGGGGAGTAGGAAACGAGCAGTACTTC
>.|TRBJ2-3|.|TRBV9
CASSVVGASTDTQYF
TGTGCCAGCAGCGTAGTAGGGGCTAGCACAGATACGCAGTATTTT
>.|TRBJ1-3|TRBD1|TRBV3-1/TRBV3-2
CASSQGGTAGGNTIYF
TGTGCCAGCAGCCAAGGCGGGACAGCGGGTGGAAACACCATATATTTT
>.|TRBJ2-7|TRBD1|TRBV6-5
CASRLGTGGYEQYF
TGTGCCAGCAGGCTTGGGACAGGGGGCTACGAGCAGTACTTC
>.|TRBJ2-4|.|TRBV9
CASSVGATKAKNIQYF
TGTGCCAGCAGCGTAGGGGCAACCAAAGCCAAAAACATTCAGTACTTC
>.|TRBJ2-7|TRBD1|TRBV30
CARGQGNYEQYF
TGTGCCCGCGGACAGGGTAACTACGAGCAGTACTTC
>.|TRBJ1-2|.|TRBV19
CASSSRGTYGYTF
TGTGCCAGTAGTTCACGGGGAACCTATGGCTACACCTTC
>.|TRBJ1-4|.|TRBV16
CASSQSAQNEKLFF
TGTGCCAGCAGCCAATCTGCGCAAAATGAAAAACTGTTTTTT
>once|TRBJ2-1|TRBD1|TRBV9
CASSTRGTGTYNEQFF
TGTGCCAGCAGCACCCGCGGGACAGGTACCTACAATGAGCAGTTCTTC
>.|TRBJ2-1|TRBD2|TRBV7-3
CASSSSPTSGGGYEQFF
TGTGCCAGCAGCTCATCACCGACTAGCGGGGGAGGTTATGAGCAGTTCTTC
>.|TRBJ2-3|TRBD1|TRBV5-5
CASSPGQGPDTQYF
TGTGCCAGCAGCCCCGGACAGGGCCCAGATACGCAGTATTTT
>.|TRBJ2-3|.|TRBV2
CANRGATDTQYF
TGTGCCAACCGGGGGGCCACAGATACGCAGTATTTT
>.|TRBJ1-2|TRBD1|TRBV28
CASSPMYGTGDTNYGYTF
TGTGCCAGCAGTCCTATGTACGGGACAGGGGATACTAACTATGGCTACACCTTC
>.|TRBJ1-2|.|TRBV5-4
CASSLDGWDGYTF
TGTGCCAGCAGCTTGGACGGGTGGGATGGCTACACCTTC
>few|TRBJ1-1|.|TRBV6-2/TRBV6-3
CASSITPTGTEAFF
TGTGCCAGCAGTATCACGCCGACTGGGACTGAAGCTTTCTTT
>.|TRBJ1-2|TRBD1|TRBV7-2
CASTQGGQGYGYTF
TGTGCCAGCACCCAGGGGGGACAGGGTTATGGCTACACCTTC
>.|TRBJ2-7|.|TRBV19
CASSKSGLPSEQYF
TGTGCCAGTAGTAAAAGCGGCCTCCCGAGCGAGCAGTACTTC